This T cell receptor beta chain was identified during a study of cytomegalovirus exposure and HLA in healthy donors. Details on this clone: What it binds is not known.

Study-level results: According to an earlier analysis, most TCR beta V segments yielded productive rearrangements about 90% or about 30% of the time.

The PCR contained 60 Vbeta and 13 Jbeta primers. The method was immunoSEQ multiplex PCR; TCRdb's version includes in-frame clones alone and lacks a portion of them. Found here are about 92,000 clones, just under 70% of them singletons; the top ten hold under 3%. The specimen was PBMCs. The sequence was obtained from a man aged 50 to 59 in good health and CMV-seronegative.

CDR3 in DNA: TGTGCCAGCAGCCAAGAGGCAGGGTATGGCTACACCTTC. It yields the protein CASSQEAGYGYTF. The V gene is TRBV4-2, the J gene TRBJ1-2; weak D call: TRBD1 (5 bases). The germline V and J ends were trimmed by 0 bases and 5 bases, with 7 bases remaining between them. This CDR3 is 13 amino acids long. CDR1 and CDR2 (germline): LGHNA, YNFKEQ.